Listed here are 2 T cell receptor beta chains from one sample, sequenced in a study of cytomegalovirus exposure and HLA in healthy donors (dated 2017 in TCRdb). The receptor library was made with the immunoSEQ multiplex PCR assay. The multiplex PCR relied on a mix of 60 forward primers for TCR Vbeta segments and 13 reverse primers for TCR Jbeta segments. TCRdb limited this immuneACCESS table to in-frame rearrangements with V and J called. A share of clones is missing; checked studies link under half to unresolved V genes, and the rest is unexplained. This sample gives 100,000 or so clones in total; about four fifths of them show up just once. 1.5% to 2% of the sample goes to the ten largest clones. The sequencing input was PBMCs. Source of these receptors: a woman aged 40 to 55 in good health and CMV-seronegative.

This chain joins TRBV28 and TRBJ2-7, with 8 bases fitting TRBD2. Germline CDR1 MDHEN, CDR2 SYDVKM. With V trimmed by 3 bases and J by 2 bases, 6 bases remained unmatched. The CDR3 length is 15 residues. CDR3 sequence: CASSFSGLVPYEQYF. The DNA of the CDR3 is TGTGCCAGCAGTTTCTCGGGACTAGTACCCTACGAGCAGTACTTC.

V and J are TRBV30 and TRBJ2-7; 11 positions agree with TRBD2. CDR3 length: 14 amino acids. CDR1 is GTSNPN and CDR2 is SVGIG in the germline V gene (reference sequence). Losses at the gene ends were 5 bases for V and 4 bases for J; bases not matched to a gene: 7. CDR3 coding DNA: TGTGCCTGGGAAACCGGGACTAGCGGTTACGAGCAGTACTTC. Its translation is CAWETGTSGYEQYF.